This T cell receptor beta chain comes out of a study of PD-1 blockade in mismatch repair-deficient tumors. Study-wide results and caveats: Rapid post-treatment expansion, then contraction, generally preceding radiologic response, marked tumor-resident clones.

The germline V gene encodes CDR1 LNHDA and CDR2 SQIVND (reference sequence). The V and J ends lost 7 bases and 5 bases respectively, with 15 bases between them. The CDR3 sequence is 14 residues long. In the case of this clone: Its antigen is as yet unknown.

PCR or immunohistochemistry showed mismatch repair deficiency in every enrolled patient. This table comes from immunoSEQ multiplex PCR, and its TCRdb copy is limited to in-frame clones, with some not included. This table has 76,000 or so clones, approximately 80% appearing once. This chain connects TRBV19 to TRBJ2-1, with a weak D call TRBD2 (6 bases). This sample comprised peripheral blood, obtained 44 weeks after starting pembrolizumab. The clonotype originates from an adult with mismatch repair-deficient cancer. DNA of the CDR3: TGTGCCAGTAACCTCAGACTAGTCCACAATGAGCAGTTCTTC. This gives the protein CASNLRLVHNEQFF.